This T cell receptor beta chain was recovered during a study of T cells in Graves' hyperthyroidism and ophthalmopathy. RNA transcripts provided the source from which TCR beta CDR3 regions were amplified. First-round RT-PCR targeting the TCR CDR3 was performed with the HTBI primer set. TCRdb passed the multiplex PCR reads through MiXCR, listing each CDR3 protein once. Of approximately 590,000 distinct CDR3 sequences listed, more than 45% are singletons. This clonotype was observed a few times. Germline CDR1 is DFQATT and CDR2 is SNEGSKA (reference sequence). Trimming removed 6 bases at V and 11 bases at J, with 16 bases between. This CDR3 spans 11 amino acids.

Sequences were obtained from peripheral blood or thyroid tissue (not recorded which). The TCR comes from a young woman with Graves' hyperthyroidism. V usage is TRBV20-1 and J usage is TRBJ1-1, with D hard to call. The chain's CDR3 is CSAQPSRFAFF. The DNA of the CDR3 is TGCAGTGCCCAACCCTCGAGGTTTGCTTTCTTT.